What follows are 15 T cell receptor beta chains derived from one specimen sequenced in a study of cytotoxic CD8 clonotypes in ibrutinib-treated CLL. TCRdb's table, derived via immunoSEQ multiplex PCR, lists solely in-frame clones and lacks some. The top ten hold 13% of the sample, which has approximately 210,000 clones, roughly 72% seen once. Sample: PBMCs, taken after 24 months of ibrutinib treatment. The receptors originated from a human donor with chronic lymphocytic leukemia.

This chain uses TRBV18 with TRBJ2-7; D unclear. CDR1 and CDR2 (germline): KGHSH, LQKENI. The length of the CDR3 is 13 residues. Trimming cost V 1 base and J 3 bases, with 7 bases left between them. CDR3 region: CASSPQGHYEQYF. As DNA, the CDR3 is TGTGCCAGCTCACCACAGGGCCACTACGAGCAGTACTTC.

The V call is TRBV15, the J call TRBJ2-7; 12 positions agree with TRBD2. V was pared by 4 bases and J by 4 bases, with 11 bases of the junction left unmatched. CDR1 is LNHNV and CDR2 is YYDKDF in the germline V gene (reference sequence). The CDR3 length is 17 residues. The CDR3 spells CATSIPGGLAGSYEQYF. The CDR3, as DNA: TGTGCCACCAGCATCCCCGGAGGACTAGCGGGGTCTTACGAGCAGTACTTC.

The gene calls are TRBV6-5 and TRBJ1-5; no definite D call. V was pared by 4 bases and J by 3 bases, with 10 bases between. The CDR3 contains 14 residues. Germline assignment: CDR1 MNHEY and CDR2 SVGAGI. CDR3 amino acids: CASSSGGINQPQHF. The CDR3 region has the DNA TGTGCCAGCAGTTCAGGCGGAATCAATCAGCCCCAGCATTTT.

The chain uses TRBV19 and TRBJ2-1; D is possibly TRBD1 (6 bases). CDR1 and CDR2 (germline): LNHDA, SQIVND (reference sequence). Trimming shortened V by 6 bases and J by 0 bases, and 18 bases separated the two germline ends. This CDR3 contains 17 residues. CDR3 DNA sequence: TGTGCCAGTAGATTGGACAGTAGCGCTTTCTCCTACAATGAGCAGTTCTTC. Encoded protein: CASRLDSSAFSYNEQFF.

The chain couples TRBV6-6 to TRBJ2-1; 10 nucleotides agree with TRBD2. The CDR3 totals 16 residues. With V trimmed by 4 bases and J by 4 bases, 7 bases remained unmatched. Germline V gives CDR1 MNHNY, CDR2 SVGAGI (reference sequence). CDR3 sequence: CASSSATSGPYNEQFF. The CDR3 coding sequence is TGTGCCAGCAGTTCCGCGACTAGCGGGCCTTACAATGAGCAGTTCTTC.

The chain links TRBV6-5 to TRBJ2-7; 12 bases line up with TRBD1. Trimming took 7 bases from V and 6 from J; bases not matched to a gene: 7. CDR3 length: 14 residues. In germline, CDR1 is MNHEY, CDR2 SVGAGI. CDR3 sequence reads: CASTPGQGASEQYF. The CDR3 nucleotides read TGTGCCAGCACTCCGGGACAGGGGGCGTCCGAGCAGTACTTC.

The chain is built from TRBV20-1 and TRBJ2-1, with D hard to call. The germline CDR1 and CDR2 sequences are DFQATT and SNEGSKA (reference sequence). CDR3 length: 9 amino acids. Between the trimmed V and J ends, which lost 8 bases and 10 bases, there was a span of 9 bases. The CDR3 bases are TGCAGTCCTTTCGGGGAGCAGTTCTTC. It is translated as CSPFGEQFF.

This chain links TRBV13 with TRBJ2-7, with TRBD1 matching over 8 bases. The CDR3 sequence is 13 residues long. Looked up from germline, CDR1 is PRHDT and CDR2 is FYEKMQ (reference sequence). V lost 5 bases, J lost 3 bases, and 3 bases stayed unmatched. The CDR3 coding sequence is TGTGCCAGCAGCCACGGACAGGGCTACGAGCAGTACTTC. It yields the protein CASSHGQGYEQYF. Based on the CDR3 plus reference TRBV13 and TRBJ2-7, the full variable domain is AAGVIQSPRHLIKEKRETATLKCYPIPRHDTVYWYQQGPGQDPQFLISFYEKMQSDKGSIPDRFSAQQFSDYHSELNMSSLELGDSALYFCASSHGQGYEQYFGPGTRLTVT.

This sequence joins TRBV30 and TRBJ2-7, with no clear D. V dropped 5 bases and J dropped 7 bases, with 15 bases sitting between them. The length of the CDR3 is 12 residues. Per germline, CDR1 GTSNPN and CDR2 SVGIG (reference sequence). CDR3 in DNA: TGTGCCTGGGACTTCGGAGCGAGGGAGCAGTACTTC. It is translated as CAWDFGAREQYF.

This clone has only a few counts. The chain employs TRBV30 and TRBJ1-5; weak D call: TRBD1 (6 bases). Germline CDR1 and CDR2: GTSNPN and SVGIG (reference sequence). The V and J ends lost 1 base and 7 bases respectively, with 14 bases between them. This CDR3 has 14 residues. The DNA of the CDR3 is TGTGCCTGGAGTGCAACGGGGGGCTGGCAGCCCCAGCATTTT. This gives the protein CAWSATGGWQPQHF.

The rearrangement uses TRBV7-6 and TRBJ2-5; 14 positions match TRBD2. J lost 5 bases, V lost 2 bases, and 7 bases had no gene match. Germline CDR1 SGHVS, CDR2 FNYEAQ. This CDR3 is built from 17 residues. The CDR3 here is CASSLRGLAGEGETQYF. CDR3 DNA: TGTGCCAGCAGCTTAAGGGGACTAGCGGGAGAGGGGGAGACCCAGTACTTC.

In this sample, this clone turned up once. The chain uses TRBV29-1 and TRBJ2-7; 13 positions match TRBD2. V shed 4 bases and J 5 bases; nucleotides not matched to a gene: 14. The CDR3 consists of 17 residues. CDR1 SQVTM and CDR2 ANQGSEA come from the germline V gene. The CDR3 here is CSVARTSGSRLVHEQYF. CDR3 nucleotides: TGCAGCGTTGCCCGGACTAGCGGGAGTCGCCTCGTCCACGAGCAGTACTTC.

Here the CDR3 reads CASSGTGIGEQYF. The CDR3 DNA reads as TGTGCCAGCAGCGGGACAGGGATCGGCGAGCAGTACTTC. This sequence joins TRBV9 and TRBJ2-7; the match to TRBD1 covers 8 bases. The CDR3 covers 13 residues. With V trimmed by 3 bases and J by 6 bases, 5 bases remained unmatched. Per the germline V gene, CDR1 is SGDLS and CDR2 is YYNGEE.

This sequence joins TRBV7-5 and TRBJ2-2; no check of the table's D call, TRBD1, against the DNA was made. TRBV7-5 is a pseudogene segment. The CDR3 is 17 amino acids. CDR3 nucleotide sequence: TGTGTCAGAAGCTTCCGTAGGACAGGCCCGAACACCGGGGAGCTGTTTTTT. It encodes CVRSFRRTGPNTGELFF.

The V and J genes are TRBV30 and TRBJ2-1, with a possible D match to TRBD2 (6 bases). The CDR3 has 13 amino acids. Deletions cut 2 bases from V and 8 bases from J, with 13 bases between. CDR1 is GTSNPN and CDR2 is SVGIG in the germline V gene (reference sequence). As DNA, the CDR3 is TGTGCCTGGAGTCCCACTAGCCTTCATGAGCAGTTCTTC. Translation gives CAWSPTSLHEQFF.